Described below is a single T cell receptor beta chain sequence and its context. Trimming cost V 4 bases and J 2 bases; bases outside gene matches: 6. The CDR3 covers 15 residues. Germline V lookup: CDR1 SGHRS, CDR2 YFSETQ. This entry comes from a study of shared T cell receptors in the human thymus. The data were produced by immunoSEQ multiplex PCR, yet TCRdb's version contains in-frame clones alone and is incomplete. The sample contains some 700,000 clones, around nine tenths of which appear only once. These data were also reused for a study on human thymus T cells. According to that study: Corrective surgery for congenital heart defects was being performed on the healthy Finnish infants who were the donors. Thymus tissue was removed during corrective cardiac surgery. Overlap was high between thymic repertoires from unrelated individuals, as reported in related research.

The source material was thymocytes. This receptor was taken from a boy less than two years old with a congenital heart defect. The V call is TRBV5-1, the J call TRBJ2-7, with TRBD2 matching 10 bases. The CDR3 nucleotides read TGCGCCAGCAGCCGTATAGCGGGGGGAGCCTACGAGCAGTACTTC. Encoded protein: CASSRIAGGAYEQYF.